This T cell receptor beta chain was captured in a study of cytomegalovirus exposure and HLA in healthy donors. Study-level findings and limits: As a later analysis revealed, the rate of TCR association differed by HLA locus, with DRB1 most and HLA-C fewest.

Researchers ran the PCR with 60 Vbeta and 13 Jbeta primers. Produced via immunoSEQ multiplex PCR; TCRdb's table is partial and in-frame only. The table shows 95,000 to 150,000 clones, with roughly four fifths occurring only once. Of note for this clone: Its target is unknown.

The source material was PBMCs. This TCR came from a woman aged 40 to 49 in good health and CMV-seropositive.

The CDR3 sequence is CASSHRGEETQYF. The CDR3 DNA sequence: TGTGCCAGCAGTCACAGGGGCGAGGAGACCCAGTACTTC. The rearrangement joins TRBV6-5 to TRBJ2-5; 7 bases are shared with TRBD1. J gave up 5 bases and V 5 bases, and 5 bases lay outside the gene matches. Germline V gene lookup returns CDR1 MNHEY and CDR2 SVGAGI. CDR3 length: 13 residues.